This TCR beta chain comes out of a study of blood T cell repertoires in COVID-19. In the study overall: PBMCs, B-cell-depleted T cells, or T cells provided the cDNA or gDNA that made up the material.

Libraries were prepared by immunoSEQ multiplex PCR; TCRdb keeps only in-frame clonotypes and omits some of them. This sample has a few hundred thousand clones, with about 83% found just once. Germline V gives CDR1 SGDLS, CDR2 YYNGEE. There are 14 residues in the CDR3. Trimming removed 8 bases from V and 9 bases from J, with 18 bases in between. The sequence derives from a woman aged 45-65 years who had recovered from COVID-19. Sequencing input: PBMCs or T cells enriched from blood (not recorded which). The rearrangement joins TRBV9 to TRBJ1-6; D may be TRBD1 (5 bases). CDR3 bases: TGTGCCAGTACAATTGGACCCCAGGGTTCACCCCTCCACTTT. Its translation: CASTIGPQGSPLHF.